The sequence of this TCR beta chain was determined in a study of blood T cell repertoires in COVID-19. Study information: Some COVID-19 samples were acute and others convalescent; all came from the United States, Italy and Spain. Nucleic acid was either cDNA or gDNA, and it came from T cells, B-cell-depleted T cells, or PBMCs.

The CDR3 spans 14 residues. The V gene end was trimmed by 6 bases and the J gene end by 2 bases; junction bases not matched to a gene: 4. Germline values: CDR1 MNHEY, CDR2 SVGAGI. In its sample, this clone was seen many times. Authors' processing steps: Estimation of nucleated cell counts relied on the amplification of reference gene primers. The protocol was immunoSEQ multiplex PCR, while the TCRdb copy is restricted to in-frame clones and leaves out a portion. D and trimming come from the DNA, and the V and J calls and clone size come from that table. Of about 150,000 clones in the sample, 83% were seen once.

The chain couples TRBV6-5 to TRBJ1-2, with 9 bases identical to TRBD1. The TCR was taken from a woman of 80 years or more with acute or convalescent COVID-19. Sequencing input: peripheral blood. The chain's CDR3 is CASRVDRGNYGYTF. The CDR3 coding sequence is TGTGCCAGCAGGGTGGACAGGGGCAACTATGGCTACACCTTC.